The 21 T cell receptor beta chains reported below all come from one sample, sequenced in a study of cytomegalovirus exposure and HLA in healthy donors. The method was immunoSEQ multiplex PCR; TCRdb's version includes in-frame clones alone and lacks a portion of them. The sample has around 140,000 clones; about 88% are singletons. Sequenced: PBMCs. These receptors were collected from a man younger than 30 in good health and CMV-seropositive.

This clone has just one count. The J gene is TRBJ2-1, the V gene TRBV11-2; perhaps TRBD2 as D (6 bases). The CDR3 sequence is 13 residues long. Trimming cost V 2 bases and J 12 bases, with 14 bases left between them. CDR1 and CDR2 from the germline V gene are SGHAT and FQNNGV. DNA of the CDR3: TGTGCCAGCAGCTTATCCGTGCGGGATGGGCAGTTCTTC. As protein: CASSLSVRDGQFF.

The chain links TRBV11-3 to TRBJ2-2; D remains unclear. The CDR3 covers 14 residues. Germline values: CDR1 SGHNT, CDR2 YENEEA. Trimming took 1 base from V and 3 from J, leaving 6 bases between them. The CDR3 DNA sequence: TGTGCCAGCAGCTTAGTCCTACACACCGGGGAGCTGTTTTTT. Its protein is CASSLVLHTGELFF.

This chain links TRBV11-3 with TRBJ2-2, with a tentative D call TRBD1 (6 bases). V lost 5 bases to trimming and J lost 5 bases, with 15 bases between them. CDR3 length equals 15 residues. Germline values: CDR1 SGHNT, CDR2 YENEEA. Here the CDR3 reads CASSLSFGTTGELFF. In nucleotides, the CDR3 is TGTGCCAGCAGCCTCTCGTTTGGGACAACCGGGGAGCTGTTTTTT.

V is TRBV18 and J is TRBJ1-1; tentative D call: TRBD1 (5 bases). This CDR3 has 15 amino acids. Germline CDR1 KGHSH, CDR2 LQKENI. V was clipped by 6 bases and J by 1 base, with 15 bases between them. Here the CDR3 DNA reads TGTGCCAGCTCTCCTTCCAGGGATCCGAACACTGAAGCTTTCTTT. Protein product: CASSPSRDPNTEAFF. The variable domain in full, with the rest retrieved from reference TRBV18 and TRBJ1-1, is NAGVMQNPRHLVRRRGQEARLRCSPMKGHSHVYWYRQLPEEGLKFMVYLQKENIIDESGMPKERFSAEFPKEGPSILRIQQVVRGDSAAYFCASSPSRDPNTEAFFGQGTRLTVV.

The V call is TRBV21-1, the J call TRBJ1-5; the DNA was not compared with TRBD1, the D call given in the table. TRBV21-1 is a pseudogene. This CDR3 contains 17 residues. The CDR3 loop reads CASSKNREHTMNQPQHF. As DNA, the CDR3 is TGTGCCAGCAGCAAAAACAGGGAGCACACAATGAATCAGCCCCAGCATTTT.

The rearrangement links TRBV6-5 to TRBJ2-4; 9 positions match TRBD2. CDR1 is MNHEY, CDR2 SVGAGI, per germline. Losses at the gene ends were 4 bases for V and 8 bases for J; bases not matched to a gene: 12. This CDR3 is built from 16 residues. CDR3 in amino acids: CASSFYPASGTDIQYF. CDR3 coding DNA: TGTGCCAGCAGTTTCTACCCCGCTAGCGGGACGGACATTCAGTACTTC.

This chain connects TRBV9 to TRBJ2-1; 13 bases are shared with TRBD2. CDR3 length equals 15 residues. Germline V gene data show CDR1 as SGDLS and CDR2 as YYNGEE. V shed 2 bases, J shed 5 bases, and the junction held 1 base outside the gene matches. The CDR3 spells CASSVGLAGDNEQFF. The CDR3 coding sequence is TGTGCCAGCAGCGTTGGACTAGCGGGAGACAATGAGCAGTTCTTC.

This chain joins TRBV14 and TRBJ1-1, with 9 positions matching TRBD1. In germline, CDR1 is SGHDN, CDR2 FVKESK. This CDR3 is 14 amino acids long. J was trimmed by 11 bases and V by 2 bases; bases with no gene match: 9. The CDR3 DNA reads TGTGCCAGCAGCCAATTGGACAGGGGTCTCTTTGCTTTCTTT. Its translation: CASSQLDRGLFAFF.

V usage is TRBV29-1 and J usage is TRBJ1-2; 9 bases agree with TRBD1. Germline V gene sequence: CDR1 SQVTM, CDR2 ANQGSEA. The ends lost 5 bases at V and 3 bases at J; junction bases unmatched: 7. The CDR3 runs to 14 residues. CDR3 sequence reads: CSVNGQGIDYGYTF. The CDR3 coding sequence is TGCAGCGTTAACGGACAGGGGATTGACTATGGCTACACCTTC.

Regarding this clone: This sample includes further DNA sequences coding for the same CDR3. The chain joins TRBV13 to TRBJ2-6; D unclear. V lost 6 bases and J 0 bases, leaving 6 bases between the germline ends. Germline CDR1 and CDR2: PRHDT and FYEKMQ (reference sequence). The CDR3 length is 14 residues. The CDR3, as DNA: TGTGCCAGCAGTCCATCCTCTGGGGCCAACGTCCTGACTTTC. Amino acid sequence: CASSPSSGANVLTF.

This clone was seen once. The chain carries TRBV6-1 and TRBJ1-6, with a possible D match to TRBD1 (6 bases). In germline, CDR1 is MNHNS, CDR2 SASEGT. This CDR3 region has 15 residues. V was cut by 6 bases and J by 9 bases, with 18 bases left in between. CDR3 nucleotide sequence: TGTGCCAGCAGCGCCTTATTCAGGGGCACTTCACCCCTCCACTTT. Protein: CASSALFRGTSPLHF.

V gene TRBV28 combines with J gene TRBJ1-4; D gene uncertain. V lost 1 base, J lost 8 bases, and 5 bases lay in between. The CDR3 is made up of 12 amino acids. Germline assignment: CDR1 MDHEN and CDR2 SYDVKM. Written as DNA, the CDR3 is TGTGCCAGCAGTTTATACGGGGAAAAACTGTTTTTT. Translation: CASSLYGEKLFF.

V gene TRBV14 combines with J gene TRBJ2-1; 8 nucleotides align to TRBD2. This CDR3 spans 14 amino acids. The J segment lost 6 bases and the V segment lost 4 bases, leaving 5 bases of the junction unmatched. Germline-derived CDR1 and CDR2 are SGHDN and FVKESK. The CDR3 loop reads CASSLGLARNEQFF. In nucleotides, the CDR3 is TGTGCCAGCAGCCTCGGACTAGCTCGCAATGAGCAGTTCTTC.

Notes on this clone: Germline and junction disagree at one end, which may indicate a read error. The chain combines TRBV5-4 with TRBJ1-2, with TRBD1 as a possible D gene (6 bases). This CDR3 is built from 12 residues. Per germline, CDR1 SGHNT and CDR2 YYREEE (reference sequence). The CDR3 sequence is CASSPGGGLPGF. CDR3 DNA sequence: TGTGCCAGCAGCCCGGGGGGGGGCCTACCCGGCTTC.

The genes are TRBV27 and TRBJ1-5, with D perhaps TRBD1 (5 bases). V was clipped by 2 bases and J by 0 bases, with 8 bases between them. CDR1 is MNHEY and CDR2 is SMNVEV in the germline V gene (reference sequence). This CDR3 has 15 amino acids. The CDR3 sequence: CASSLKGYSNQPQHF. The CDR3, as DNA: TGTGCCAGCAGTTTAAAGGGGTATAGCAATCAGCCCCAGCATTTT.

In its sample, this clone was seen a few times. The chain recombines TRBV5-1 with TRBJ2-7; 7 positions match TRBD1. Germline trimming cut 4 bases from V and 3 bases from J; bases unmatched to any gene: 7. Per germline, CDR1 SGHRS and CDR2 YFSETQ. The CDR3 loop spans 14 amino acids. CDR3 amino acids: CASSISGQSYEQYF. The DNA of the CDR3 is TGCGCCAGCAGCATCTCGGGACAGAGCTACGAGCAGTACTTC.

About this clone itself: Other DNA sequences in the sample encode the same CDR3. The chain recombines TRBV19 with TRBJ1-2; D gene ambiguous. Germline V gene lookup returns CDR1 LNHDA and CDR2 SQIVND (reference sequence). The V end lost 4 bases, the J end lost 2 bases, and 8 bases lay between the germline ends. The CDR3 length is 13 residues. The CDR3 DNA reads TGTGCCAGTAGTACGTCGGGAAACTATGGCTACACCTTC. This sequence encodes CASSTSGNYGYTF.

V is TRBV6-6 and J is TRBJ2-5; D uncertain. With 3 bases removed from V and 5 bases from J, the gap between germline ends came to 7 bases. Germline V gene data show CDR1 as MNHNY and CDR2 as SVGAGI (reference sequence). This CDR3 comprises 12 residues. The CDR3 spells CASSYPRETQYF. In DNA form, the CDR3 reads TGTGCCAGCAGTTATCCTCGTGAGACCCAGTACTTC.

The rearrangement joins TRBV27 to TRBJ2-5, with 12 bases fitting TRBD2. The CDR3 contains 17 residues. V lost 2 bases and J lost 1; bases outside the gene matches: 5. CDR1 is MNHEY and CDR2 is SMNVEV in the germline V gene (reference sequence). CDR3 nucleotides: TGTGCCAGCAGTTTAGCCGTGACTAGCGGGGGCCAAGAGACCCAGTACTTC. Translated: CASSLAVTSGGQETQYF.

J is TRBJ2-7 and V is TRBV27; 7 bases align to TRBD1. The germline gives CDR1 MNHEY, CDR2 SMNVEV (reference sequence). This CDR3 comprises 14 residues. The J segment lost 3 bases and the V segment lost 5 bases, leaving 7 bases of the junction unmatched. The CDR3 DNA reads TGTGCCAGCAGTAAAGCCAGGGGGTACTACGAGCAGTACTTC. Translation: CASSKARGYYEQYF.

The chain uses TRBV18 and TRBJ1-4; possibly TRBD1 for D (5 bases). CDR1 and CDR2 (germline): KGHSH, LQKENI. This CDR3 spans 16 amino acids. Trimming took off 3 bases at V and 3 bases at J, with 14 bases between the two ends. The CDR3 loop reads CASSPRGIAANEKLFF. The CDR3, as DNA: TGTGCCAGCTCACCGCGGGGGATCGCGGCTAATGAAAAACTGTTTTTT.